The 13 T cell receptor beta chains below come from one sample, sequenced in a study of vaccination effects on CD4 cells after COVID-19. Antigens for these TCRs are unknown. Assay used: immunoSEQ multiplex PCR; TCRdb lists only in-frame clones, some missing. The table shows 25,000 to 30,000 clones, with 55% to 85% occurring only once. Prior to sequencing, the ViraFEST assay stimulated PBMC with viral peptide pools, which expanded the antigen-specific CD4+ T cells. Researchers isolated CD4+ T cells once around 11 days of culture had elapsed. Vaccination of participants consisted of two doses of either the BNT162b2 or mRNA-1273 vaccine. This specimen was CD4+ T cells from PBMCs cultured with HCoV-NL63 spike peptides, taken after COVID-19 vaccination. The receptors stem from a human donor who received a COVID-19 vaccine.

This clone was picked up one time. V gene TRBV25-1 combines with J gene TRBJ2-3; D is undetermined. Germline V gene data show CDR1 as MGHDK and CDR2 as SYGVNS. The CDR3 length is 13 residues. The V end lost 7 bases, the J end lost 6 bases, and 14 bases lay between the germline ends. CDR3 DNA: TGTGCCAGCACAATAGCCAATCTGGATACGCAGTATTTT. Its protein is CASTIANLDTQYF.

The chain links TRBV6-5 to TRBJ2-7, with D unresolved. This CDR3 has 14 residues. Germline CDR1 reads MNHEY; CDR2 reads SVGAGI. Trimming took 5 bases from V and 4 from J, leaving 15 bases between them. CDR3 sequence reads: CASSPRRTFYEQYF. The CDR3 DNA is TGTGCCAGCAGTCCGAGACGGACGTTTTACGAGCAGTACTTC.

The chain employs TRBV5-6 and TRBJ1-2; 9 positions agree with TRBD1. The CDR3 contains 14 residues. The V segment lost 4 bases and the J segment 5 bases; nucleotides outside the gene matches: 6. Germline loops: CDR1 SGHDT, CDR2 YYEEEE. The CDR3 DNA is TGTGCCAGCAGCAATGGGACAGGGCCTTATGGCTACACCTTC. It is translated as CASSNGTGPYGYTF.

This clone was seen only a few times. This CDR3 reads CASSYSQGNYGYTF. DNA of the CDR3: TGTGCCAGCAGTTACTCCCAGGGGAACTATGGCTACACCTTC. The chain carries TRBV6-5 and TRBJ1-2, with TRBD1 as a possible D gene (6 bases). Germline loops: CDR1 MNHEY, CDR2 SVGAGI. Trimming pared 0 bases from V and 2 bases from J, leaving 7 bases between. The length of the CDR3 is 14 residues.

CDR3 DNA sequence: TGTGCCAGCAGCCTAGGGACAGGGATAGATACGCAGTATTTT. Translated, it gives CASSLGTGIDTQYF. The chain links TRBV11-2 to TRBJ2-3; TRBD1 agrees at 9 bases. In germline, CDR1 is SGHAT, CDR2 FQNNGV. Trimming cost V 5 bases and J 5 bases; bases outside gene matches: 5. This CDR3 comprises 14 residues.

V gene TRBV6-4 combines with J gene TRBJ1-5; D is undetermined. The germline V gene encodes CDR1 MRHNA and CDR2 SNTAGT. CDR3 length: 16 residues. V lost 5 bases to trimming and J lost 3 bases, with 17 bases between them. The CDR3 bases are TGTGCCAGCAGTCCTTCTTACGTGAGTGACAATCAGCCCCAGCATTTT. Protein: CASSPSYVSDNQPQHF.

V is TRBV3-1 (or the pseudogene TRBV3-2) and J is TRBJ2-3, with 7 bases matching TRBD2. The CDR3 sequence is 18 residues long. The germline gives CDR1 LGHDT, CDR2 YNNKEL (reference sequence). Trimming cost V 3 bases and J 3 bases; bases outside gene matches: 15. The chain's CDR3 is CASSQDPRGGGWTDTQYF. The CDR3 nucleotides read TGTGCCAGCAGCCAGGATCCTAGGGGCGGGGGATGGACAGATACGCAGTATTTT.

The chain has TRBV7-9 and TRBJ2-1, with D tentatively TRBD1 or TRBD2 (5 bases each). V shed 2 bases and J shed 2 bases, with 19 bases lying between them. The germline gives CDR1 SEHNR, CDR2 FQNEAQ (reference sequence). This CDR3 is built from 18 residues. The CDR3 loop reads CASSLTRGRGTPYNEQFF. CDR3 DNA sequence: TGTGCCAGCAGCTTAACACGGGGCCGAGGAACACCCTACAATGAGCAGTTCTTC.

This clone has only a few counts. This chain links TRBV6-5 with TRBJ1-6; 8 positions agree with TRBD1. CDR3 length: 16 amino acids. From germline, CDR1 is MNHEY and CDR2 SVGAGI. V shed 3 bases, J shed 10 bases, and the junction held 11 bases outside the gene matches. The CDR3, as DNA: TGTGCCAGCAGTTATTCCGCCGGGACAGGCAGATCACCCCTCCACTTT. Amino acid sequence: CASSYSAGTGRSPLHF.

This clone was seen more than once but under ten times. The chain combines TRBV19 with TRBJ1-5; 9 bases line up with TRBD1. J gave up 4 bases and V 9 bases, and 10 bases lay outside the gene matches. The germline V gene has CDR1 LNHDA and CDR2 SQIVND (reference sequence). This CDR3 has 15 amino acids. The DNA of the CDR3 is TGTGCCAGCCGCCGGGACAGGGTCTCGAATCAGCCCCAGCATTTT. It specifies CASRRDRVSNQPQHF.

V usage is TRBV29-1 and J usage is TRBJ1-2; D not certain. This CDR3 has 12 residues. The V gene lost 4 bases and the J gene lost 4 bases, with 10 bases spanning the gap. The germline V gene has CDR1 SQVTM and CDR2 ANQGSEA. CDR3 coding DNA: TGCAGCGTTGTGGTTGATATCTATGGCTACACCTTC. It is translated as CSVVVDIYGYTF.

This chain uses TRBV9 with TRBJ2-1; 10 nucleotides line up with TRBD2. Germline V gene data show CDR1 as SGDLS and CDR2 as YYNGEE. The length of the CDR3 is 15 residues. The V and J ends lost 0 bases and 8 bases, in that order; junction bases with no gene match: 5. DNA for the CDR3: TGTGCCAGCAGCGTAGAACTAGCGGGGTTCTATGAGCAGTTCTTC. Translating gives CASSVELAGFYEQFF.

CDR3 DNA sequence: TGTGCCAGCAGTGGCACCCCGAGGGGCTTGCAGTACGAGCAGTACTTC. As protein: CASSGTPRGLQYEQYF. The rearrangement joins TRBV6-4 to TRBJ2-7; the D gene could be TRBD1 or TRBD2 (5 bases each). CDR3 size: 16 residues. Between the trimmed V and J ends, which lost 4 bases and 4 bases, there was a span of 20 bases. Per germline, CDR1 MRHNA and CDR2 SNTAGT.